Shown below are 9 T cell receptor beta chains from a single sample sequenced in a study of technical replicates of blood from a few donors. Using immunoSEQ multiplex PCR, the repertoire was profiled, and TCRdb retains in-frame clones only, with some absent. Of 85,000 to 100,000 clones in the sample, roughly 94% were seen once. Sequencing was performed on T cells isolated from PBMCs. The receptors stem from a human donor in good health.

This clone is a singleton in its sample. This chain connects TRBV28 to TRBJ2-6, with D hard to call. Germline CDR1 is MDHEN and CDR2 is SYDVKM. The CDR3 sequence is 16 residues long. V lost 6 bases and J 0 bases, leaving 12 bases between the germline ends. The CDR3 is CASRLRLTSGANVLTF. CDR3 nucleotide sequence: TGTGCCAGCAGGCTCAGGCTCACCTCTGGGGCCAACGTCCTGACTTTC.

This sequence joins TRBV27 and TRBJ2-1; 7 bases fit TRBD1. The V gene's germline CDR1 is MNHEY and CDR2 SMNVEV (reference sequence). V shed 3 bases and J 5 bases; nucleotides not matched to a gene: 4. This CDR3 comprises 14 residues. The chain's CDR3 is CASSFDRVNNEQFF. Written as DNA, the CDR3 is TGTGCCAGCAGTTTTGACAGGGTAAACAATGAGCAGTTCTTC.

This CDR3 reads CASSYWQDSPTQYF. CDR3 DNA sequence: TGTGCCAGCAGTTACTGGCAAGACTCCCCTACGCAGTATTTT. V gene TRBV6-5 combines with J gene TRBJ2-3; D is unclear. V was pared by 1 base and J by 8 bases, with 13 bases between. Germline-derived CDR1 and CDR2 are MNHEY and SVGAGI. The CDR3 has 14 residues.

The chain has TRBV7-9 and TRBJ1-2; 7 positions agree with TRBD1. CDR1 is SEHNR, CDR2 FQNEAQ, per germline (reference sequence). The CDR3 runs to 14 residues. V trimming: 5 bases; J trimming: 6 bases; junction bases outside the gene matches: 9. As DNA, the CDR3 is TGTGCCAGCAGCCAAAACCAGGGGGTCGATGGCTACACCTTC. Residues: CASSQNQGVDGYTF.

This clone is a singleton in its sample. CDR3 DNA: TGTGCCAGCAGTTTTTATTCCGCGGGGCGTGGCGGTTCCTACGAGCAGTACTTC. It encodes CASSFYSAGRGGSYEQYF. The V call is TRBV27, the J call TRBJ2-7, with D perhaps matching TRBD2 (6 bases). Trimming removed 3 bases at V and 1 base at J, with 22 bases between. Looked up from germline, CDR1 is MNHEY and CDR2 is SMNVEV (reference sequence). The CDR3 is made up of 18 amino acids.

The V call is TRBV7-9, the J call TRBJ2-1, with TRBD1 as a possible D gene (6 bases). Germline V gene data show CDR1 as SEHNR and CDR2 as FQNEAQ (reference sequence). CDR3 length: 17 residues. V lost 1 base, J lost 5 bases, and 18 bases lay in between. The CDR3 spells CASSLGISGVGDNEQFF. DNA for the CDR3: TGTGCCAGCAGCTTAGGGATATCAGGGGTTGGGGACAATGAGCAGTTCTTC.

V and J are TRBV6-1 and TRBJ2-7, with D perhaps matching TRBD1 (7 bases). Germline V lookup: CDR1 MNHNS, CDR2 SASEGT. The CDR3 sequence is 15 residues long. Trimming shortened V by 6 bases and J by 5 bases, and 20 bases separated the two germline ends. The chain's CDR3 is CASSPTPGGIHEQYF. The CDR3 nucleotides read TGTGCCAGCAGCCCCACCCCAGGGGGGATCCACGAGCAGTACTTC.

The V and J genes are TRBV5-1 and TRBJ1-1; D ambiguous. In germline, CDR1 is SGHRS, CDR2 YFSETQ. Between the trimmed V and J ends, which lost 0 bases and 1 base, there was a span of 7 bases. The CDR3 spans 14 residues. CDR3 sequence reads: CASSLEGENTEAFF. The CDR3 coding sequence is TGCGCCAGCAGCTTGGAGGGAGAGAACACTGAAGCTTTCTTT.

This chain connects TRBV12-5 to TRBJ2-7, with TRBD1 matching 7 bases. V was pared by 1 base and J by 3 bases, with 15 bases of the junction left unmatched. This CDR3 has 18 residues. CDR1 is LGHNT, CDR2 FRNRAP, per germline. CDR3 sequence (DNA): TGTGCTAGTGGTTTGGACCCGACAGGGTCTCATCAAGGCTACGAGCAGTACTTC. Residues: CASGLDPTGSHQGYEQYF.